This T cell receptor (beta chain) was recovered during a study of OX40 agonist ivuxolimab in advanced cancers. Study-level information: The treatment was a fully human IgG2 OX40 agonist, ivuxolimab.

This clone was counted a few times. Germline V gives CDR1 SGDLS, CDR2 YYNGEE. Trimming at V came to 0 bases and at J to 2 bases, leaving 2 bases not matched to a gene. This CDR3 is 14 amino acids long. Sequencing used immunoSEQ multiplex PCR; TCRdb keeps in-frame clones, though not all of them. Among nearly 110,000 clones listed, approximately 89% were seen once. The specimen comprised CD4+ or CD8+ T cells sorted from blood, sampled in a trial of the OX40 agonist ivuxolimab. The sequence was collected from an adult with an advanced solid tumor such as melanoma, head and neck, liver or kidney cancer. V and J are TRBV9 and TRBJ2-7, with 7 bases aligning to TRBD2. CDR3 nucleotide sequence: TGTGCCAGCAGCGTAGTGGGGGGGGCCTACGAGCAGTACTTC. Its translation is CASSVVGGAYEQYF. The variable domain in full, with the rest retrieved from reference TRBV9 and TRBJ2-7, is DSGVTQTPKHLITATGQRVTLRCSPRSGDLSVYWYQQSLDQGLQFLIQYYNGEERAKGNILERFSAQQFPDLHSELNLSSLELGDSALYFCASSVVGGAYEQYFGPGTRLTVT.